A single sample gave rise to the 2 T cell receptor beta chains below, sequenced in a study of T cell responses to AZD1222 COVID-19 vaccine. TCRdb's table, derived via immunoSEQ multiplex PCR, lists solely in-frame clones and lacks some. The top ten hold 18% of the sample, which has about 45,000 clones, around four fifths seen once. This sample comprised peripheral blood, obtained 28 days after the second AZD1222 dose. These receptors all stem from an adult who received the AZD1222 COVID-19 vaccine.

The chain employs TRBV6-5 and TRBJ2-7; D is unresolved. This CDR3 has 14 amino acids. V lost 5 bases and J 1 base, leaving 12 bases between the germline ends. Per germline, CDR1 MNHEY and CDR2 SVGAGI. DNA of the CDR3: TGTGCCAGCAGTAGAGAGAAGCCTTCCTACGAGCAGTACTTC. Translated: CASSREKPSYEQYF.

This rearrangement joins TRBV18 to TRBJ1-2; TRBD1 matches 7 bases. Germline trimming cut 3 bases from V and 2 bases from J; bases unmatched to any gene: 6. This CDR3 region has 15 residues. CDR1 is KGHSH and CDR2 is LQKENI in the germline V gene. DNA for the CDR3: TGTGCCAGCTCACCCGGGACAGCCGAGAACTATGGCTACACCTTC. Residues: CASSPGTAENYGYTF.